A single sample is the source of the 30 T cell receptor beta chains below, sequenced in a study of beta chain features in type 1 diabetes. Overall study results and limits: TCRB CDR3s were moderately but significantly shorter in Type 1 diabetes patients in all four CD4+ subsets.

Expressed TCRB transcripts were sequenced because the isolated RNA had all been reverse transcribed beforehand. Libraries were prepared by immunoSEQ multiplex PCR; TCRdb keeps only in-frame clonotypes and omits some of them. The sample contains hundreds of thousands of clones, roughly 8.8% of which appear only once. These receptors lack a known antigen. The sequenced material came from central memory CD4+ T cells from blood. The receptors originated from a man between 25 and 39 years old with type 1 diabetes.

This clone was picked up a small number of times. The V call is TRBV9, the J call TRBJ1-6; D might be TRBD1 (5 bases). This CDR3 contains 15 residues. Germline assignment: CDR1 SGDLS and CDR2 YYNGEE. V was pared by 5 bases and J by 7 bases, with 16 bases between. CDR3 in amino acids: CASSFDMGGNSPLHF. Here the CDR3 DNA reads TGTGCCAGCAGTTTTGACATGGGGGGGAATTCACCCCTCCACTTT.

J is TRBJ1-1 and V is TRBV5-1, with no clear D. V dropped 4 bases and J dropped 1 base, with 14 bases sitting between them. The CDR3 is made up of 15 amino acids. Germline V lookup: CDR1 SGHRS, CDR2 YFSETQ. The CDR3 DNA is TGCGCCAGCAGCCCTGCCCTCGGACGGAACACTGAAGCTTTCTTT. Its protein is CASSPALGRNTEAFF.

This clone was counted a few times. The chain recombines TRBV30 with TRBJ1-1, with D possibly TRBD1 on 5 matching bases. There are 11 residues in the CDR3. V was shortened by 5 bases and J by 4 bases, with 8 bases between the two germline ends. Germline V gene data show CDR1 as GTSNPN and CDR2 as SVGIG (reference sequence). CDR3 sequence: CAWGGITEAFF. In nucleotides, the CDR3 is TGTGCCTGGGGGGGTATCACTGAAGCTTTCTTT.

V usage is TRBV5-1 and J usage is TRBJ2-3, with D perhaps matching TRBD1 (5 bases). CDR1 is SGHRS and CDR2 is YFSETQ in the germline V gene. V lost 0 bases and J lost 2, with 10 bases in between. This CDR3 is built from 15 residues. Here the CDR3 DNA reads TGCGCCAGCAGCTTGGAGGGCAGGGACACAGATACGCAGTATTTT. Translated, it gives CASSLEGRDTDTQYF.

This clone was seen more than once but under ten times. This chain links TRBV7-2 with TRBJ2-3, with 9 nucleotides matching TRBD1. The J segment lost 3 bases and the V segment lost 7 bases, leaving 5 bases of the junction unmatched. The germline gives CDR1 SGHTA, CDR2 FQGNSA. The CDR3 consists of 14 residues. The CDR3, as DNA: TGTGCCAGCACACAGGGGGCGGGAACAGATACGCAGTATTTT. Its translation: CASTQGAGTDTQYF.

This clone showed up just a few times. Compared with germline, one end of the junction differs, possibly owing to a read error. CDR3: CASSYGYAREENF. CDR3 DNA: TGTGCCAGCAGTTACGGGTACGCCAGGGAAGAGAACTTC. The J gene is TRBJ2-4, the V gene TRBV6-5, with D possibly being TRBD1 (5 bases). The length of the CDR3 is 13 residues. CDR1 and CDR2 from the germline V gene are MNHEY and SVGAGI.

This clone was detected only a few times. The chain links TRBV5-6 to TRBJ2-5; TRBD1 matches at 8 bases. In germline, CDR1 is SGHDT, CDR2 YYEEEE. The CDR3 consists of 16 residues. V trimming: 4 bases; J trimming: 0 bases; junction bases outside the gene matches: 8. The CDR3: CASSRTQGANQETQYF. CDR3 in DNA: TGTGCCAGCAGCCGAACTCAGGGGGCGAACCAAGAGACCCAGTACTTC. The full variable domain, completed using reference TRBV5-6 and TRBJ2-5, is DAGVTQSPTHLIKTRGQQVTLRCSPKSGHDTVSWYQQALGQGPQFIFQYYEEEERQRGNFPDRFSGHQFPNYSSELNVNALLLGDSALYLCASSRTQGANQETQYFGPGTRLLVL.

V and J are TRBV7-2 and TRBJ2-5; D is unclear. This CDR3 has 15 amino acids. CDR1 and CDR2 from the germline V gene are SGHTA and FQGNSA. V was pared by 2 bases and J by 1 base, with 11 bases between. This chain's CDR3 is CASSLMAVPQETQYF. The CDR3 nucleotides read TGTGCCAGCAGCTTAATGGCCGTCCCCCAAGAGACCCAGTACTTC.

J is TRBJ1-6 and V is TRBV10-3; 9 nucleotides align to TRBD1. Trimming removed 6 bases from V and 7 bases from J; junction bases left unmatched: 1. CDR1 is ENHRY and CDR2 is SYGVKD in the germline V gene. There are 13 residues in the CDR3. The CDR3 here is CAIRTGGNSPLHF. The CDR3 DNA reads as TGTGCCATCAGGACAGGGGGGAATTCACCCCTCCACTTT.

The V gene is TRBV25-1, the J gene TRBJ1-6; the D gene is possibly TRBD1 (6 bases). V was cut by 6 bases and J by 9 bases, with 15 bases left in between. CDR3 size: 14 residues. Germline V lookup: CDR1 MGHDK, CDR2 SYGVNS. CDR3 sequence: CASRAGTDSSPLHF. CDR3 nucleotide sequence: TGTGCCAGCAGGGCCGGGACGGACAGTTCACCCCTCCACTTT.

This clone was seen only a few times. The chain recombines TRBV7-2 with TRBJ2-5; D gene ambiguous. Trimming shortened V by 1 base and J by 2 bases, and 11 bases separated the two germline ends. Per germline, CDR1 SGHTA and CDR2 FQGNSA. The CDR3 runs 15 residues. CDR3: CASSLGSAVQETQYF. The CDR3, as DNA: TGTGCCAGCAGCTTAGGTAGTGCCGTACAAGAGACCCAGTACTTC.

This clone was picked up a small number of times. This rearrangement joins TRBV15 to TRBJ1-1, with a weak D call TRBD1 (5 bases). The CDR3 runs 12 residues. Germline CDR1 reads LNHNV; CDR2 reads YYDKDF (reference sequence). V was shortened by 5 bases and J by 8 bases, with 12 bases between the two germline ends. CDR3 loop: CATSLQETEAFF. The CDR3 bases are TGTGCCACCAGCTTACAGGAGACAGAAGCTTTCTTT.

This clone occurred a few times. The chain recombines TRBV6-1 with TRBJ2-1; D is unresolved. CDR1 is MNHNS and CDR2 is SASEGT in the germline V gene. Between the trimmed V and J ends, which lost 4 bases and 5 bases, there was a span of 6 bases. The CDR3 has 12 amino acids. This chain's CDR3 is CASSGLDNEQFF. The CDR3 nucleotides are TGTGCCAGCAGTGGTTTGGACAATGAGCAGTTCTTC.

The V and J genes are TRBV18 and TRBJ1-5; 12 nucleotides align to TRBD1. Germline assignment: CDR1 KGHSH and CDR2 LQKENI. CDR3 length: 16 residues. J gave up 6 bases and V 5 bases, and 8 bases lay outside the gene matches. CDR3 protein: CASSGTGGPTTQPQHF. The CDR3 nucleotides are TGTGCCAGCTCAGGGACAGGGGGCCCAACCACTCAGCCCCAGCATTTT.

In its sample, this clone was seen a few times. V and J are TRBV5-6 and TRBJ1-6, with a weak D call TRBD1 (6 bases). Trimming removed 0 bases from V and 10 bases from J, with 17 bases in between. The length of the CDR3 is 16 residues. CDR1 and CDR2 (germline): SGHDT, YYEEEE. This CDR3 reads CASSLGWPGAGSPLHF. The CDR3 nucleotides read TGTGCCAGCAGCTTGGGATGGCCAGGGGCAGGCTCACCCCTCCACTTT. Based on the CDR3 plus reference TRBV5-6 and TRBJ1-6, the full variable domain is DAGVTQSPTHLIKTRGQQVTLRCSPKSGHDTVSWYQQALGQGPQFIFQYYEEEERQRGNFPDRFSGHQFPNYSSELNVNALLLGDSALYLCASSLGWPGAGSPLHFGNGTRLTVT.

The rearrangement uses TRBV30 and TRBJ1-1; D not certain. Trimming stripped 5 bases from V and 2 bases from J, with 6 bases between. CDR1 is GTSNPN, CDR2 SVGIG, per germline (reference sequence). The CDR3 has 11 residues. This CDR3 reads CAWDYNTEAFF. The CDR3 bases are TGTGCCTGGGATTACAACACTGAAGCTTTCTTT. Supplemented by reference TRBV30 and TRBJ1-1, the full variable domain reads SQTIHQWPATLVQPVGSPLSLECTVEGTSNPNLYWYRQAAGRGLQLLFYSVGIGQISSEVPQNLSASRPQDRQFILSSKKLLLSDSGFYLCAWDYNTEAFFGQGTRLTVV.

The V and J genes are TRBV5-1 and TRBJ1-6; TRBD1 matches at 9 bases. V trimming: 3 bases; J trimming: 9 bases; junction bases outside the gene matches: 4. The germline CDR1 and CDR2 sequences are SGHRS and YFSETQ. The CDR3 sequence is 14 residues long. Written as DNA, the CDR3 is TGCGCCAGCAGCTCCGGGACAGGGTTTTCACCCCTCCACTTT. Its protein is CASSSGTGFSPLHF.

This clone was counted a single time. V and J are TRBV30 and TRBJ2-7, with a tentative D call TRBD2 (6 bases). V lost 1 base and J lost 10, with 14 bases in between. Germline CDR1 reads GTSNPN; CDR2 reads SVGIG (reference sequence). This CDR3 spans 12 amino acids. The CDR3 DNA is TGTGCCTGGAGTGCGACACTAGCACCCCAGTACTTC. It specifies CAWSATLAPQYF.

This clone has just a few counts. This chain joins TRBV14 and TRBJ2-3, with unresolved D. CDR3 length equals 15 residues. V lost 5 bases, J lost 2 bases, and 14 bases lay in between. CDR1 is SGHDN and CDR2 is FVKESK in the germline V gene. CDR3 sequence reads: CASSYLVAATDTQYF. Written as DNA, the CDR3 is TGTGCCAGCAGCTACTTAGTGGCCGCCACAGATACGCAGTATTTT.

V usage is TRBV18 and J usage is TRBJ1-5, with TRBD1 identical over 7 bases. V was pared by 5 bases and J by 4 bases, with 8 bases of the junction left unmatched. The CDR3 is 15 amino acids. From germline, CDR1 is KGHSH and CDR2 LQKENI. CDR3 residues: CASSSGQVRNQPQHF. The DNA of the CDR3 is TGTGCCAGCTCATCCGGACAGGTCAGGAATCAGCCCCAGCATTTT.

This clone was counted between two and nine times. The chain couples TRBV7-2 to TRBJ1-2; the D gene is possibly TRBD1 (5 bases). This CDR3 is built from 14 residues. V gave up 7 bases and J gave up 4 bases, with 16 bases separating them. CDR1 and CDR2 from the germline V gene are SGHTA and FQGNSA. The CDR3 protein is CASTTTPGPYGYTF. CDR3 bases: TGTGCCAGCACCACTACACCGGGGCCCTATGGCTACACCTTC.

This clone was counted between two and nine times. The chain is built from TRBV9 and TRBJ2-1, with 10 bases lining up with TRBD2. Unmatched junction bases numbered 7, after V lost 0 bases and J lost 7 bases. Germline loops: CDR1 SGDLS, CDR2 YYNGEE. The CDR3 runs to 16 residues. The CDR3 DNA is TGTGCCAGCAGCGTAGTGGGTAGCGGGGGGCCAAATGAGCAGTTCTTC. Its protein product is CASSVVGSGGPNEQFF.

There are a few counts of this clone. The chain links TRBV18 to TRBJ2-7, with 9 bases lining up with TRBD2. This CDR3 contains 12 residues. The V and J ends lost 2 bases and 12 bases, in that order; junction bases with no gene match: 5. Germline CDR1 and CDR2: KGHSH and LQKENI. In DNA, the CDR3 is TGTGCCAGCTCACCATCGAGCGGGGGGTGGTACTTC. The encoded protein is CASSPSSGGWYF.

On this clone itself: Other nucleotide sequences in the sample specify the same CDR3. This chain uses TRBV19 with TRBJ1-2; no firm D call. From germline, CDR1 is LNHDA and CDR2 SQIVND (reference sequence). CDR3 length: 12 residues. The V end was cut by 9 bases, the J end by 2 bases, with 10 bases between. The CDR3 sequence: CASRSGNYGYTF. CDR3 bases: TGTGCCAGCCGGAGCGGGAACTATGGCTACACCTTC.

There are many counts of this clone. Other DNA sequences from this sample encode an identical CDR3 as well. The chain recombines TRBV18 with TRBJ2-7; D possibly corresponds to TRBD1 (6 bases). Looked up from germline, CDR1 is KGHSH and CDR2 is LQKENI. This CDR3 is built from 14 residues. V lost 2 bases, J lost 4 bases, and 12 bases lay in between. As DNA, the CDR3 is TGTGCCAGCTCACCATCTAAACAGGGATACGAGCAGTACTTC. Its translation is CASSPSKQGYEQYF.

In this sample, this clone turned up a few times. V is TRBV4-3 and J is TRBJ2-3; TRBD2 matches 8 bases. CDR1 is LGHNA and CDR2 is YSLEER in the germline V gene. This CDR3 comprises 15 residues. V gave up 2 bases and J gave up 2 bases; unmatched junction bases: 3. In nucleotides, the CDR3 is TGCGCCAGCAGCCAACGGCGGGAGGCCACAGATACGCAGTATTTT. It specifies CASSQRREATDTQYF.

This chain links TRBV6-6 with TRBJ2-1; 11 positions match TRBD2. CDR3 length equals 16 residues. With 2 bases clipped from V and 9 bases from J, the junction kept 9 bases outside the gene matches. Germline lookup yields CDR1 MNHNY and CDR2 SVGAGI (reference sequence). CDR3 protein: CASSYEGSGGVGEQFF. CDR3 sequence (DNA): TGTGCCAGCAGTTACGAGGGTAGCGGGGGGGTTGGTGAGCAGTTCTTC.

This clone occurred many times. This rearrangement joins TRBV7-9 to TRBJ2-1, with 7 positions matching TRBD1. The CDR3 loop spans 13 amino acids. CDR1 and CDR2 from the germline V gene are SEHNR and FQNEAQ (reference sequence). Losses at the gene ends were 5 bases for V and 9 bases for J; bases not matched to a gene: 7. As DNA, the CDR3 is TGTGCCAGCAGCATAAAGACAGGGAGTGAGCAGTTCTTC. Translated: CASSIKTGSEQFF.

This clone was detected only a few times. The CDR3 coding sequence is TGCGCCAGCAGCGCCCGGACAGGGGGCGGCACTGAAGCTTTCTTT. This codes for CASSARTGGGTEAFF. The chain links TRBV5-1 to TRBJ1-1; TRBD1 matches at 11 bases. Germline loops: CDR1 SGHRS, CDR2 YFSETQ. This CDR3 spans 15 amino acids. V shed 4 bases and J 4 bases; nucleotides not matched to a gene: 6. Based on the CDR3 plus reference TRBV5-1 and TRBJ1-1, the full variable domain is KAGVTQTPRYLIKTRGQQVTLSCSPISGHRSVSWYQQTPGQGLQFLFEYFSETQRNKGNFPGRFSGRQFSNSRSEMNVSTLELGDSALYLCASSARTGGGTEAFFGQGTRLTVV.

In this sample, this clone turned up many times. This chain joins TRBV13 and TRBJ1-6, with 10 bases fitting TRBD1. Germline-derived CDR1 and CDR2 are PRHDT and FYEKMQ (reference sequence). The V segment lost 4 bases and the J segment 9 bases; nucleotides outside the gene matches: 6. The CDR3 has 15 residues. The CDR3 DNA is TGTGCCAGCAGCTGGGGACAGGGGAAAAGTTCACCCCTCCACTTT. Its translation: CASSWGQGKSSPLHF.